The sequence of this TCR beta chain was determined in a study of graft-versus-host responses after intestinal transplantation. Study-level background: The transplants performed in recipients were multivisceral, liver-intestinal, or isolated intestinal.

General study findings and limits: Recipient-marrow GvH clones were detected, some having first appeared in ileum or blood.

The method was immunoSEQ multiplex PCR; TCRdb's version includes in-frame clones alone and lacks a portion of them. The table shows tens of thousands of clones, with approximately 92% occurring only once. V lost 3 bases to trimming and J lost 8 bases; unmatched junction nucleotides: 11. The germline gives CDR1 MNHNS, CDR2 SASEGT. This CDR3 is 17 amino acids long. Worth noting for this clone: What it binds is unknown.

The clonotype originates from a human donor who received an intestinal transplant. Sequenced here: unstimulated CD4+ T cells sorted from spleen or lymph node cells, sampled before intestinal transplant. The rearrangement links TRBV6-1 to TRBJ2-1; TRBD2 matches 12 bases. The CDR3 sequence: CASSELLAGGPKDEQFF. CDR3 DNA sequence: TGTGCCAGCAGTGAGCTTCTAGCGGGAGGGCCTAAAGATGAGCAGTTCTTC.